The sequence of this TCR beta chain was determined in a study of blood T cell repertoires in COVID-19. The V gene's germline CDR1 is MNHEY and CDR2 SMNVEV (reference sequence). CDR3 length: 14 amino acids. With 6 bases removed from V and 1 base from J, the gap between germline ends came to 11 bases. Sequencing was performed with immunoSEQ multiplex PCR; in TCRdb, only in-frame clones are kept and a portion is missing. The table lists some 100,000 clones, roughly 76% of them singletons. The rearrangement links TRBV27 to TRBJ2-3; a possible D gene is TRBD1 (6 bases). Sequenced input: peripheral blood. The clonotype originates from a human donor in a cohort sampled during active COVID-19. The CDR3: CASRQGRRTDTQYF. DNA for the CDR3: TGTGCCAGCAGGCAGGGGCGACGCACAGATACGCAGTATTTT.